The sequence of this T cell receptor beta chain was determined in a study of T cell changes during pregnancy in multiple sclerosis. CDR1 is SGHVS, CDR2 FNYEAQ, per germline. The CDR3 extends over 15 amino acids. V was trimmed by 0 bases and J by 0 bases, leaving 8 bases between them. Assay used: immunoSEQ multiplex PCR; TCRdb lists only in-frame clones, some missing. This sample has 70,000 to 85,000 clones; about 90% occur once, and the top ten carry 1.4%. The rearrangement links TRBV7-6 to TRBJ1-1, with a tentative D call TRBD1 (5 bases). This clonotype originated in a female donor with multiple sclerosis, enrolled in a pregnancy study. The source material was peripheral blood, sampled before pregnancy. CDR3 sequence (DNA): TGTGCCAGCAGCTTAGCCGACAGCATGAACACTGAAGCTTTCTTT. Translated, it gives CASSLADSMNTEAFF.